This T cell receptor (beta chain) was identified during a study of PD-1 blockade in classical Hodgkin lymphoma. Study-level results: Still unresolved is the cause of the repertoire differences, which may be disease activity or prior therapy. It was reported that newly diagnosed patients had less baseline TCR diversity than healthy donors.

Measured with immunoSEQ multiplex PCR; TCRdb has only the in-frame clones, and not every one. The repertoire includes about 47,000 clones, approximately 91% of them detected once, and approximately 4.9% sits in the top ten. Time point here: newly diagnosed, previously untreated cHL patient sample. What served as comparison were PBMCs in newly diagnosed, untreated classical Hodgkin lymphoma. In the case of this clone: Its target is not known.

J was trimmed by 4 bases and V by 3 bases; bases with no gene match: 1. This CDR3 region has 14 residues. The germline V gene encodes CDR1 SEHNR and CDR2 FQNEAQ (reference sequence). Sequenced: peripheral blood mononuclear cells (PBMCs). This receptor was identified in a human donor with classical Hodgkin lymphoma. The rearrangement links TRBV7-9 to TRBJ1-1, with 11 bases fitting TRBD1. This CDR3 reads CASSLGQGVTEAFF. The DNA of the CDR3 is TGTGCCAGCAGCTTGGGACAGGGGGTCACTGAAGCTTTCTTT.